The TCR beta chain under discussion was sequenced for a study of cytomegalovirus exposure and HLA in healthy donors. Findings and caveats of the study: Later on, an analysis found that several of the most significant clusters appeared to be linked to common viral pathogens, which included parvovirus B19. Testing in vitro showed a few CMV-associated chains specific for CMV antigens. In most subjects, TCR beta sequences reportedly gave accurate predictions of HLA-A and HLA-B alleles.

With regard to this clone: Its cognate antigen is unknown.

60 Vbeta and 13 Jbeta primers were used in PCR. Original methodology: Tens of millions of unique TCR beta chains, about 11 million of them shared, were counted by a later analysis. TCRdb's copy holds only in-frame clones and misses some; the assay was immunoSEQ multiplex PCR. V and J calls and clone size come straight from that table; D and trimming were deduced from the DNA. The sample records 100,000 to 140,000 clones, approximately 79% being singletons. V lost 3 bases and J lost 1; bases outside the gene matches: 5. Germline loops: CDR1 SNHLY, CDR2 FYNNEI. CDR3 size: 16 residues. The specimen sequenced was PBMCs. The chain links TRBV2 to TRBJ2-2, with 7 bases aligning to TRBD2. The TCR comes from a woman in her forties in good health and CMV-seropositive. The CDR3 loop reads CASSDGGGGNTGELFF. CDR3 DNA sequence: TGTGCCAGCAGTGATGGTGGGGGGGGGAACACCGGGGAGCTGTTTTTT.